The entry that follows covers one T cell receptor beta chain sequence. The data were taken from a study of blood T cell repertoires in COVID-19. Study background: From the United States, Italy and Spain came samples of acute and convalescent COVID-19. The analysed material was cDNA or gDNA that came from T cells, B-cell-depleted T cells, or PBMCs.

Germline V CDR1 and CDR2: SGHAT, FQNNGV. The CDR3 length is 15 residues. V was cut by 4 bases and J by 1 base, with 13 bases left in between. Profiling relied on immunoSEQ multiplex PCR, and the TCRdb table lists in-frame clones only, not all of them. The sample holds about 250,000 clones, about 90% seen once. This chain joins TRBV11-2 and TRBJ1-1; D is unresolved. The clonotype was recovered from a man aged 80 or over with acute or convalescent COVID-19. Specimen: peripheral blood. CDR3 in amino acids: CASSWSTRQNTEAFF. In DNA form, the CDR3 reads TGTGCCAGCAGCTGGTCGACTCGGCAGAACACTGAAGCTTTCTTT. Looking up the rest from reference TRBV11-2 and TRBJ1-1 gives the full variable domain: EAGVAQSPRYKIIEKRQSVAFWCNPISGHATLYWYQQILGQGPKLLIQFQNNGVVDDSQLPKDRFSAERLKGVDSTLKIQPAKLEDSAVYLCASSWSTRQNTEAFFGQGTRLTVV.